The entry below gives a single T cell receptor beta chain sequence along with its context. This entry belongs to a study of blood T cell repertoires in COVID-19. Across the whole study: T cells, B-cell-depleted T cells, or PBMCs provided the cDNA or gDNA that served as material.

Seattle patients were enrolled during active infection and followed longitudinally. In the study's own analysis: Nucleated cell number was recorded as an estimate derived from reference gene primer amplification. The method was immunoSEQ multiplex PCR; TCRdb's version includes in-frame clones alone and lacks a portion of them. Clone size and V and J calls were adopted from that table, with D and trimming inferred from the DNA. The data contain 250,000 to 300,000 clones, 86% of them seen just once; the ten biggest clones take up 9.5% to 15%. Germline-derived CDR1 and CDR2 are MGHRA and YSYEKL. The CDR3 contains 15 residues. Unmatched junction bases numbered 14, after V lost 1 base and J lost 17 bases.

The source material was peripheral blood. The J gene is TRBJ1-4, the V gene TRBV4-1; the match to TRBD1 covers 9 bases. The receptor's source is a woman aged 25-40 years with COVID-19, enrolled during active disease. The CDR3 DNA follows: TGCGCCAGCAGCCAAGTCCAAACAGGGGGCTTAGAAGGTTTTTTT. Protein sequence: CASSQVQTGGLEGFF.